This T cell receptor beta chain was sequenced for a study of CXCR3-negative and CXCR3-positive naive CD8 T cells. Overall study results and limits: Naive cells, whether CXCR3-negative or CXCR3-positive, had similar TRBV-TRBJ usage, while memory cells differed. Naive cells positive for CXCR3 carried more hydrophobic TRB CDR3s than CXCR3-negative ones. Similarly elevated diversity marked both naive subsets, with memory CD8+ cells showing far lower diversity.

Naive CD8+ T cells carried a CD45RO-CCR7+CD27+CD95- phenotype. As to this clonotype: The antigen is undetermined.

CDR1 SGHTA and CDR2 FQGNSA come from the germline V gene. This CDR3 is built from 18 residues. It was by 5' RACE with UMI labels that the TRB cDNA libraries were prepared. TCRdb re-called the 5' RACE reads and shows each CDR3 protein once, DNA omitted. Its table lists over 150,000 distinct CDR3 sequences. The sample comprised naive CXCR3+ CD8+ T cells from blood. The subset here: CD45RO-CCR7+CD27+CD95- naive CD8+ T cells expressing CXCR3 (TNR3+). This chain connects TRBV7-2 to TRBJ1-6. The sequence was obtained from a human donor in good health. Some clones in this sample may be carry-over from other donors' samples. The CDR3 protein is CASSLARGYSSYNSPLHF.